This TCR beta chain derives from a study of T cells after yellow fever vaccination. J lost 6 bases, V lost 0 bases, and 4 bases had no gene match. Germline V gives CDR1 LGHNA, CDR2 YNFKEQ. The CDR3 is 15 amino acids. MiXCR, applied by TCRdb to the 5' RACE reads, yields one record per CDR3 protein. The table records roughly 400,000 distinct CDR3 sequences, approximately 18% of them present only once. This clonotype was seen more than once but under ten times. The clonotype comes from a man younger than 35 who received the YFV17D yellow fever vaccine. The sequencing here drew on PBMCs, taken before the yellow fever booster vaccination. The chain carries TRBV4-2 and TRBJ2-1, with 8 bases identical to TRBD1. Here the CDR3 DNA reads TGTGCCAGCAGCCAAGATCCAACAGGGGGCAATGAGCAGTTCTTC. This sequence encodes CASSQDPTGGNEQFF.